One sample yielded the 2 T cell receptor beta chains listed below, sequenced in a study of CDR3 diversity in severe acne. MiXCR, applied by TCRdb to the PCR reads, yields one record per CDR3 protein. The table lists roughly 93,000 distinct CDR3 sequences, around 50% of them singletons, with around 10% in the top ten. Sequencing was done on a sample of blood. All receptors come from a male donor with severe acne vulgaris.

In its sample, this clonotype was seen many times. The chain carries TRBV6-2 or TRBV6-3 and TRBJ2-7; maybe TRBD2 (5 bases). Trimming shortened V by 6 bases and J by 6 bases, and 15 bases separated the two germline ends. This CDR3 region has 13 residues. Looked up from germline, CDR1 is MNHEY and CDR2 is SVGEGT. CDR3 in DNA: TGTGCCAGCAGCCAACTCGAACGGGGCGAGCAGTACTTC. It codes for CASSQLERGEQYF.

The chain recombines TRBV20-1 with TRBJ2-7; D perhaps matches TRBD1 (6 bases). The CDR3 has 12 amino acids. Trimming shortened V by 6 bases and J by 2 bases, and 11 bases separated the two germline ends. Germline V gene data show CDR1 as DFQATT and CDR2 as SNEGSKA (reference sequence). For the CDR3, the DNA is TGCAGTGCAGGCAGGGGTACCTACGAGCAGTACTTC. Translation gives CSAGRGTYEQYF.